These T cell receptor beta chains were read from a single sample in a study of T cell changes during pregnancy in multiple sclerosis. Clones were read by immunoSEQ multiplex PCR, and TCRdb kept only the in-frame ones, dropping some. The sample contains tens of thousands of clones, around 94% of which appear only once. Specimen: peripheral blood, collected after pregnancy. Receptor source: a female donor with multiple sclerosis, enrolled in a pregnancy study. The CDR3 runs from the conserved cysteine through the conserved F or W.

j_gene,v_gene,len,CDR3aa
TRBJ2-7,TRBV30,12,CAWSLQGREQYF
TRBJ2-4,TRBV28,15,CASSTSGGSLDIQYF
TRBJ2-5,TRBV7-2,13,CASSLVGRGTQYF
TRBJ2-2,TRBV2,15,CASSELAQNTGELFF
TRBJ1-2,TRBV5-6,13,CASSGQNFYGYTF
TRBJ2-1,TRBV9,14,CASSVGPGDNEQFF
TRBJ2-3,TRBV5-1,16,CASSLESGVSTDTQYF
TRBJ1-2,TRBV7-2,12,CASSLWGVGYTF
TRBJ2-5,TRBV5-1,13,CASSANFGETQYF
TRBJ2-5,TRBV9,14,CASSVEAGGETQYF
TRBJ2-5,TRBV11-2,14,CASSFGGKQETQYF
TRBJ2-4,TRBV7-2,15,CASSLEFEAKNIQYF
TRBJ2-3,TRBV12-5,17,CASALGLGTSVADTQYF
TRBJ1-2,TRBV19,17,CASSIQRHSTANYGYTF
TRBJ1-1,TRBV10-2,13,CASSLQGAAEAFF
TRBJ2-2,TRBV6-5,15,CASRAGLMSPGELFF
TRBJ2-7,TRBV19,13,CASSPGSSYEQYF
TRBJ2-5,TRBV30,15,CAWSVGGKDLETQYF
TRBJ1-2,TRBV18,13,CASSPDRVYGYTF
TRBJ2-7,TRBV2,15,CASSHSGTSGYEQYF
TRBJ1-3,TRBV30,14,CAWSVGGAGNTIYF
TRBJ1-4,TRBV6-5,15,CASRRTGGLGEKLFF
TRBJ2-2,TRBV19,14,CASSRPANTGELFF
TRBJ2-2,TRBV18,16,CASSLRGLGNTGELFF
TRBJ2-7,TRBV7-2,14,CASSSGLAGGEQYF
TRBJ1-2,TRBV30,14,CAWSDTGGIIGYTF
TRBJ1-2,TRBV6-6,14,CASSYSSEAYGYTF
TRBJ2-3,TRBV7-9,16,CASSLVSGRAIDTQYF
TRBJ1-4,TRBV5-4,15,CASSRQGATNEKLFF
TRBJ2-7,TRBV27,14,CASSLGTGSHEQYF
TRBJ1-6,TRBV30,15,CAWSDRASYNSPLHF
TRBJ2-5,TRBV21-1,14,CASSYREGPETQYF
TRBJ1-2,TRBV5-4,12,CASSLAGYGYTF
TRBJ1-2,TRBV30,11,CAWSVLYGYTF
TRBJ1-1,TRBV7-9,13,CASSTPLNTEAFF
TRBJ1-2,TRBV6-1,15,CASNLGTGVFYGYTF
TRBJ1-1,TRBV5-1,16,CASSLGRDRLNTEAFF
TRBJ1-2,TRBV18,16,CASSHTSRERNYGYTF
TRBJ2-7,TRBV7-8,14,CASSLGTYYYEQYF
TRBJ1-1,TRBV27,14,CASSSWDLNTEAFF
TRBJ1-2,TRBV7-9,15,CASSPPQGISGGYTF
TRBJ1-5,TRBV7-8,15,CASSYSGTHNQPQHF
TRBJ2-1,TRBV4-2,15,CASSHGDREKDEQFF
TRBJ2-7,TRBV5-1,13,CASSLVGDYEQYF
TRBJ1-2,TRBV2,14,CASSQETGVYGYTF
TRBJ1-1,TRBV29-1,13,CSVTGGPNTEAFF
TRBJ2-1,TRBV7-2,16,CASSLASGGGWNEQFF
TRBJ2-3,TRBV6-1,16,CASSEVAGGLVDTQYF
TRBJ1-2,TRBV7-9,15,CASSLMGPGGHGYTF